One sample yielded the 30 T cell receptor beta chains listed below, sequenced in a study of T cell responses to AZD1222 COVID-19 vaccine. Libraries were prepared by immunoSEQ multiplex PCR; TCRdb keeps only in-frame clonotypes and omits some of them. This repertoire shows some 150,000 clones, roughly nine tenths found once; its top ten account for 2.5% to 3.5%. Sequenced material: peripheral blood, taken 28 days after the second AZD1222 dose. All receptors derive from an adult who received the AZD1222 COVID-19 vaccine.

This clone appeared a few times. The chain joins TRBV7-3 to TRBJ2-2; 10 bases line up with TRBD1. The CDR3 has 15 residues. The germline V gene encodes CDR1 SGHTA and CDR2 FQGTGA. With V trimmed by 5 bases and J by 6 bases, 6 bases remained unmatched. CDR3 sequence reads: CASSIVGQGAGELFF. DNA of the CDR3: TGTGCCAGCAGCATAGTAGGACAGGGGGCCGGGGAGCTGTTTTTT.

This chain uses TRBV7-9 with TRBJ1-2; D uncertain. With 5 bases removed from V and 2 bases from J, the gap between germline ends came to 12 bases. The CDR3 has 14 amino acids. Germline lookup yields CDR1 SEHNR and CDR2 FQNEAQ (reference sequence). The CDR3 sequence is CASSPSDGNYGYTF. The CDR3 nucleotides are TGTGCCAGCAGCCCATCGGACGGAAACTATGGCTACACCTTC.

This chain uses TRBV5-1 with TRBJ2-7; D is ambiguous. Germline loops: CDR1 SGHRS, CDR2 YFSETQ. The V gene lost 0 bases and the J gene lost 2 bases, with 9 bases spanning the gap. There are 14 residues in the CDR3. The CDR3 DNA is TGCGCCAGCAGCTTGGAATTGGGGACCTACGAGCAGTACTTC. This gives the protein CASSLELGTYEQYF. The full variable domain, in which reference TRBV5-1 and TRBJ2-7 provide the parts outside the CDR3, is KAGVTQTPRYLIKTRGQQVTLSCSPISGHRSVSWYQQTPGQGLQFLFEYFSETQRNKGNFPGRFSGRQFSNSRSEMNVSTLELGDSALYLCASSLELGTYEQYFGPGTRLTVT.

The rearrangement uses TRBV7-6 and TRBJ2-1, with 10 bases matching TRBD2. The V gene's germline CDR1 is SGHVS and CDR2 FNYEAQ. The CDR3 extends over 17 amino acids. J gave up 5 bases and V 5 bases, and 12 bases lay outside the gene matches. The chain's CDR3 is CASSPEVAGGVHNEQFF. CDR3 bases: TGTGCCAGCAGCCCCGAGGTAGCGGGGGGAGTACACAATGAGCAGTTCTTC. Complete variable domain (other parts from reference TRBV7-6 and TRBJ2-1): GAGVSQSPRYKVTKRGQDVALRCDPISGHVSLYWYRQALGQGPEFLTYFNYEAQQDKSGLPNDRFSAERPEGSISTLTIQRTEQRDSAMYRCASSPEVAGGVHNEQFFGPGTRLTVL.

The chain uses TRBV9 and TRBJ1-2; D gene ambiguous. V was pared by 3 bases and J by 4 bases, with 10 bases between. The CDR3 extends over 13 amino acids. Germline V gives CDR1 SGDLS, CDR2 YYNGEE. This CDR3 reads CASSAGPSYGYTF. CDR3 DNA sequence: TGTGCCAGCAGCGCCGGACCGTCCTATGGCTACACCTTC.

The chain carries TRBV28 and TRBJ1-1, with D possibly matching TRBD1 (5 bases). Germline CDR1 is MDHEN and CDR2 is SYDVKM. With 4 bases removed from V and 5 bases from J, the gap between germline ends came to 14 bases. This CDR3 is 14 amino acids long. The CDR3, as DNA: TGTGCCAGCAGTTCTCTTCTGGCAGGGACTGAAGCTTTCTTT. This translates into CASSSLLAGTEAFF.

The chain has TRBV18 and TRBJ1-3, with D possibly being TRBD1 (5 bases). CDR1 is KGHSH and CDR2 is LQKENI in the germline V gene. This CDR3 comprises 16 residues. With 3 bases removed from V and 0 bases from J, the gap between germline ends came to 12 bases. The CDR3 DNA sequence: TGTGCCAGCTCACCTTGGGACTCAAGCTCTGGAAACACCATATATTTT. The encoded protein is CASSPWDSSSGNTIYF.

The chain joins TRBV11-3 to TRBJ2-2; D is perhaps TRBD1 (5 bases). Germline-derived CDR1 and CDR2 are SGHNT and YENEEA. The ends were cut back, 0 bases at V and 1 base at J, with 9 bases in the middle. The CDR3 consists of 16 residues. The CDR3 protein is CASSLEQGLNTGELFF. The DNA for the CDR3 is TGTGCCAGCAGCTTAGAGCAGGGCCTGAACACCGGGGAGCTGTTTTTT.

The chain uses TRBV28 and TRBJ2-6; D not certain. The V and J ends lost 1 base and 4 bases respectively, with 8 bases between them. CDR1 and CDR2 from the germline V gene are MDHEN and SYDVKM. The CDR3 loop spans 15 amino acids. The CDR3 nucleotides are TGTGCCAGCAGTTTATTGTCCGCCGGGGCCAACGTCCTGACTTTC. It yields the protein CASSLLSAGANVLTF.

V is TRBV19 and J is TRBJ2-7, with TRBD2 identical over 11 bases. The CDR3 contains 16 residues. Unmatched junction bases numbered 11, after V lost 7 bases and J lost 3 bases. CDR1 and CDR2 (germline): LNHDA, SQIVND (reference sequence). The CDR3 nucleotides read TGTGCCAGTACTACTAGCGGGAGTCTTAATCTCTACGAGCAGTACTTC. Translating gives CASTTSGSLNLYEQYF.

The chain employs TRBV4-2 and TRBJ2-1; 8 bases fit TRBD1. Germline V CDR1 and CDR2: LGHNA, YNFKEQ. The J segment lost 6 bases and the V segment lost 0 bases, leaving 7 bases of the junction unmatched. This CDR3 region has 16 residues. CDR3 loop: CASSQDWTGSRNEQFF. Here the CDR3 DNA reads TGTGCCAGCAGCCAAGATTGGACAGGGTCTCGCAATGAGCAGTTCTTC.

With regard to this clone: The same CDR3 can be traced to other DNA sequences in this sample. V is TRBV10-3 and J is TRBJ1-2; tentatively, D is TRBD1 (5 bases). Trimming cost V 0 bases and J 4 bases, with 9 bases left between them. CDR3 length equals 14 residues. Germline V gives CDR1 ENHRY, CDR2 SYGVKD. This CDR3 is CAISESGGSYGYTF. CDR3 nucleotides: TGTGCCATCAGTGAGTCCGGGGGTAGCTATGGCTACACCTTC.

J is TRBJ2-1 and V is TRBV7-3; D is uncertain. This CDR3 has 13 amino acids. Trimming pared 6 bases from V and 0 bases from J, leaving 6 bases between. The germline gives CDR1 SGHTA, CDR2 FQGTGA. CDR3 amino acids: CASRSSSYNEQFF. As DNA, the CDR3 is TGTGCCAGCAGGTCCAGCTCCTACAATGAGCAGTTCTTC.

This sequence joins TRBV10-1 and TRBJ2-1; D remains ambiguous. Germline V lookup: CDR1 WNHNN, CDR2 SYGVQD (reference sequence). Between the trimmed V and J ends, which lost 2 bases and 10 bases, there was a span of 9 bases. The CDR3 is 12 amino acids. For the CDR3, the DNA is TGCGCCAGCAGTGAGGTCCAAACGGAGCAGTTCTTC. Amino acids: CASSEVQTEQFF.

V usage is TRBV7-9 and J usage is TRBJ2-3; D unresolved. V was trimmed by 3 bases and J by 4 bases, leaving 11 bases between them. The CDR3 contains 14 residues. Germline CDR1 SEHNR, CDR2 FQNEAQ (reference sequence). CDR3 region: CASSFGTTADTQYF. As DNA, the CDR3 is TGTGCCAGCAGCTTCGGAACCACCGCAGATACGCAGTATTTT.

The CDR3 bases are TGTGCCAGTAGTATTTCCCCTAGCGGGAGTGGATACGAGCAGTACTTC. It specifies CASSISPSGSGYEQYF. This chain connects TRBV19 to TRBJ2-7; TRBD2 matches 10 bases. This CDR3 region has 16 residues. Germline V gene sequence: CDR1 LNHDA, CDR2 SQIVND (reference sequence). J was trimmed by 4 bases and V by 3 bases; bases with no gene match: 9.

This clone was counted between two and nine times. The chain is built from TRBV24-1 and TRBJ2-7; TRBD1 matches at 10 bases. The CDR3 contains 15 residues. Germline CDR1 reads KGHDR; CDR2 reads SFDVKD. J lost 5 bases, V lost 3 bases, and 6 bases had no gene match. The CDR3, as DNA: TGTGCCACCAGTGATCGGACAGGGGGTAGCCACGAGCAGTACTTC. Translating it yields CATSDRTGGSHEQYF.

This chain connects TRBV14 to TRBJ2-1, with 7 positions matching TRBD2. Germline V gene lookup returns CDR1 SGHDN and CDR2 FVKESK. The CDR3 is made up of 16 amino acids. Unmatched junction bases numbered 6, after V lost 0 bases and J lost 4 bases. The CDR3 DNA is TGTGCCAGCAGCCAAGACGGAGCGGGAAAGTACAATGAGCAGTTCTTC. This sequence encodes CASSQDGAGKYNEQFF.

This clone was counted a few times. The CDR3 protein is CASSLDYSEQFF. DNA of the CDR3: TGTGCCAGCAGCTTGGACTATTCTGAGCAGTTCTTC. V usage is TRBV5-4 and J usage is TRBJ2-1; D remains unclear. The ends were cut back, 0 bases at V and 9 bases at J, with 7 bases in the middle. The CDR3 spans 12 residues. In germline, CDR1 is SGHNT, CDR2 YYREEE (reference sequence). The variable domain in full, with the rest retrieved from reference TRBV5-4 and TRBJ2-1, is ETGVTQSPTHLIKTRGQQVTLRCSSQSGHNTVSWYQQALGQGPQFIFQYYREEENGRGNFPPRFSGLQFPNYSSELNVNALELDDSALYLCASSLDYSEQFFGPGTRLTVL.

This chain connects TRBV19 to TRBJ1-2; D remains unclear. This CDR3 region has 18 residues. Looked up from germline, CDR1 is LNHDA and CDR2 is SQIVND (reference sequence). Trimming pared 7 bases from V and 0 bases from J, leaving 24 bases between. The CDR3 protein is CASTGGEAPKYANYGYTF. CDR3 DNA sequence: TGTGCCAGTACCGGCGGGGAAGCCCCGAAATATGCTAACTATGGCTACACCTTC.

This clone was observed a few times. CDR3 sequence (DNA): TGCGCCAGCAGCCACGGCGGGACACCTACCTACGAGCAGTACTTC. Amino acid sequence: CASSHGGTPTYEQYF. V usage is TRBV5-1 and J usage is TRBJ2-7, with D possibly called TRBD1 or TRBD2 (6 bases each). CDR1 is SGHRS, CDR2 YFSETQ, per germline. The CDR3 sequence is 15 residues long. V was pared by 4 bases and J by 2 bases, with 16 bases between. Looking up the rest from reference TRBV5-1 and TRBJ2-7 gives the full variable domain: KAGVTQTPRYLIKTRGQQVTLSCSPISGHRSVSWYQQTPGQGLQFLFEYFSETQRNKGNFPGRFSGRQFSNSRSEMNVSTLELGDSALYLCASSHGGTPTYEQYFGPGTRLTVT.

The chain has TRBV11-2 and TRBJ2-2, with D perhaps matching TRBD1 (6 bases). CDR1 is SGHAT, CDR2 FQNNGV, per germline. This CDR3 contains 16 residues. Trimming pared 4 bases from V and 6 bases from J, leaving 18 bases between. Here the CDR3 reads CASSSIRDKSPGELFF. DNA of the CDR3: TGTGCCAGCAGCTCTATCCGGGACAAATCACCCGGGGAGCTGTTTTTT.

The chain links TRBV12-5 to TRBJ2-7, with 8 positions matching TRBD1. This CDR3 spans 13 amino acids. Trimming took 6 bases from V and 3 from J; bases not matched to a gene: 4. Germline V gene sequence: CDR1 LGHNT, CDR2 FRNRAP. The CDR3 sequence is CASGPQGVYEQYF. CDR3 DNA: TGTGCTAGTGGCCCACAGGGGGTCTACGAGCAGTACTTC.

The rearrangement uses TRBV6-2 or TRBV6-3 and TRBJ1-1; 10 bases match TRBD1. V dropped 2 bases and J dropped 0; count of bases not matched to a gene: 3. This CDR3 has 16 residues. Germline CDR1 reads MNHEY; CDR2 reads SVGEGT. CDR3: CASSYEGQGMNTEAFF. In DNA form, the CDR3 reads TGTGCCAGCAGTTACGAGGGACAGGGGATGAACACTGAAGCTTTCTTT.

The CDR3 is CASSYGDGEKLFF. Written as DNA, the CDR3 is TGTGCCAGCAGCTACGGAGATGGTGAAAAACTGTTTTTT. The chain combines TRBV5-6 with TRBJ1-4; D unresolved. The CDR3 loop spans 13 amino acids. CDR1 and CDR2 from the germline V gene are SGHDT and YYEEEE. The ends were cut back, 3 bases at V and 7 bases at J, with 10 bases in the middle. Variable domain in full (rest from reference TRBV5-6 and TRBJ1-4): DAGVTQSPTHLIKTRGQQVTLRCSPKSGHDTVSWYQQALGQGPQFIFQYYEEEERQRGNFPDRFSGHQFPNYSSELNVNALLLGDSALYLCASSYGDGEKLFFGSGTQLSVL.

The chain joins TRBV5-1 to TRBJ1-4; TRBD1 is a possible D gene (5 bases). V was pared by 1 base and J by 7 bases, with 14 bases between. The CDR3 runs 15 residues. The germline gives CDR1 SGHRS, CDR2 YFSETQ. In nucleotides, the CDR3 is TGCGCCAGCAGCTTGTTCGGGGGAGAGGGTGAAAAACTGTTTTTT. Amino acids: CASSLFGGEGEKLFF.

The V and J genes are TRBV14 and TRBJ1-1; D ambiguous. CDR1 SGHDN and CDR2 FVKESK come from the germline V gene. The CDR3 loop spans 14 amino acids. V was cut by 2 bases and J by 4 bases, with 11 bases left in between. In nucleotides, the CDR3 is TGTGCCAGCAGCCAATTCGTGAGGGCCACTGAAGCTTTCTTT. Translated, it gives CASSQFVRATEAFF.

This sequence joins TRBV27 and TRBJ1-1; D possibly corresponds to TRBD1 (6 bases). Germline lookup yields CDR1 MNHEY and CDR2 SMNVEV (reference sequence). The CDR3 is 12 residues long. V shed 5 bases and J shed 8 bases, with 12 bases lying between them. The CDR3 spells CASSRAQGEAFF. The DNA of the CDR3 is TGTGCCAGCAGTCGGGCCCAGGGGGAAGCTTTCTTT.

The V call is TRBV27, the J call TRBJ2-1; 10 bases fit TRBD2. Germline CDR1 MNHEY, CDR2 SMNVEV (reference sequence). V was clipped by 2 bases and J by 7 bases; unmatched bases: 11. CDR3 length: 17 amino acids. The CDR3 nucleotides are TGTGCCAGCAGTTTAAAACTAGCGGGACCAAAGTATAATGAGCAGTTCTTC. Translating it yields CASSLKLAGPKYNEQFF.

CDR3 nucleotides: TGTGCCAGCAGCTTAGCCCAGGGGGCGAACAATGAGCAGTTCTTC. As protein: CASSLAQGANNEQFF. The chain uses TRBV7-9 and TRBJ2-1; 8 bases fit TRBD1. J was trimmed by 5 bases and V by 0 bases; bases with no gene match: 3. Germline lookup yields CDR1 SEHNR and CDR2 FQNEAQ (reference sequence). This CDR3 is 15 amino acids long.